This T cell receptor (beta chain) was recorded in a study of OX40 agonist ivuxolimab in advanced cancers. For the study at large: The dose of intravenous ivuxolimab that patients received every 2 weeks ranged from 0.01 to 10 mg/kg.

Profiled with immunoSEQ multiplex PCR; TCRdb holds only in-frame clones, not every one. This table has tens of thousands of clones, around four fifths appearing once. Germline CDR1 and CDR2: MGHRA and YSYEKL. The length of the CDR3 is 13 residues. V lost 1 base and J 9 bases, leaving 10 bases between the germline ends. The clonotype comes from an adult with an advanced solid tumor such as melanoma, head and neck, liver or kidney cancer. The chain is built from TRBV4-1 and TRBJ1-5; D call uncertain. Specimen: CD4+ or CD8+ T cells sorted from blood, collected in a trial of the OX40 agonist ivuxolimab. The CDR3 sequence is CASSQVAVRPQHF. The CDR3, as DNA: TGCGCCAGCAGCCAAGTGGCGGTTCGGCCCCAGCATTTT.